A single sample is the source of the 2 T cell receptor beta chains below, sequenced in a study of blood T cell repertoires in COVID-19. The data were produced by immunoSEQ multiplex PCR, yet TCRdb's version contains in-frame clones alone and is incomplete. The sample lists under 150,000 clones; approximately 87% were seen once. The specimen was PBMCs or T cells enriched from blood (not recorded which). The receptors stem from a woman aged 25 to 39 with acute COVID-19.

The rearrangement uses TRBV5-4 and TRBJ2-3, with 9 bases that match TRBD2. The germline V gene has CDR1 SGHNT and CDR2 YYREEE (reference sequence). The CDR3 is 15 amino acids. V lost 3 bases, J lost 6 bases, and 8 bases stayed unmatched. CDR3 sequence: CASSSGLARGDTQYF. The CDR3 coding sequence is TGTGCCAGCAGCTCGGGACTAGCCAGGGGGGATACGCAGTATTTT.

This clone occurred once. This rearrangement joins TRBV27 to TRBJ2-3, with 9 bases that match TRBD2. Germline CDR1 and CDR2: MNHEY and SMNVEV (reference sequence). The ends lost 2 bases at V and 0 bases at J; junction bases unmatched: 3. The CDR3 consists of 16 residues. In DNA, the CDR3 is TGTGCCAGCAGTTTACGGACTAGCGTGAGCACAGATACGCAGTATTTT. Its translation: CASSLRTSVSTDTQYF.